A single T cell receptor (beta chain) is shown here with its context. Per the germline V gene, CDR1 is LGHDT and CDR2 is YNNKEL (reference sequence). The CDR3 totals 15 residues. Trimming at V came to 4 bases and at J to 5 bases, leaving 10 bases not matched to a gene. This sample was included in a study of blood T cell repertoires in COVID-19. Study at large: Sources were T cells, B-cell-depleted T cells, or PBMCs; the material itself was cDNA or gDNA.

Authors' data handling: The authors estimated nucleated cell counts from reference gene primer amplification. Data came from immunoSEQ multiplex PCR; TCRdb stores just in-frame clones and leaves some out. V, J and clone size were drawn from that table, and D and trimming were deduced from the DNA. Here the sample spans about 13,000 clones, about 88% being singletons. The sequencing input was peripheral blood. The chain employs TRBV3-1 (or the pseudogene TRBV3-2) and TRBJ2-7, with 8 positions matching TRBD1. The receptor was isolated from a human donor in a cohort sampled during active COVID-19. The CDR3 region has the DNA TGTGCCAGCAGCCTCCGAGACAGGGGTGCCCACGAGCAGTACTTC. It specifies CASSLRDRGAHEQYF.